This T cell receptor beta chain was sequenced during a study of Graves' ophthalmopathy and Graves' hyperthyroidism. Study outcomes and limitations: Ophthalmopathy progression was predicted with 55% to 71% sensitivity and approximately 72% specificity.

Amplification of the TCR beta CDR3 regions used RNA transcripts (as template). The authors performed first-round RT-PCR with HTBI primers and then a second-round multiplex PCR. TCRdb fed the multiplex PCR reads into MiXCR, producing one record per CDR3 protein. The table lists 200,000 to 250,000 distinct CDR3 sequences, about 22% of them singletons. This clonotype was counted many times. What it binds is unknown. Germline V gives CDR1 LNHDA, CDR2 SQIVND (reference sequence). V lost 2 bases and J 1 base, leaving 11 bases between the germline ends. The CDR3 has 15 amino acids. The source of this sequence is a woman in her 50s with Graves' ophthalmopathy. V usage is TRBV19 and J usage is TRBJ1-1; tentative D call: TRBD1 (5 bases). Sequencing used peripheral blood. The chain's CDR3 is CASSIFGGENTEAFF. CDR3 nucleotides: TGTGCCAGTAGTATATTTGGGGGTGAGAACACTGAAGCTTTCTTT.